The rows below give T cell receptor beta chains drawn from one sample of a study of T cells in pancreatic ductal adenocarcinoma. The data were produced by immunoSEQ multiplex PCR, yet TCRdb's version contains in-frame clones alone and is incomplete. Of about 98,000 clones in the sample, around 96% are singletons; the top ten hold roughly 3.1%. The source material was PBMCs. All receptors come from a human donor with pancreatic ductal adenocarcinoma. CDR3s include the opening cysteine and the closing phenylalanine or tryptophan.

V gene: TRBV5-4
CDR3 length: 15
J gene: TRBJ2-3
CDR3 protein: CASSLGGGSGDTQYF

V gene: TRBV30
CDR3 length: 12
J gene: TRBJ2-1
CDR3 protein: CAWSVLESEQFF

V gene: TRBV5-1
CDR3 length: 17
J gene: TRBJ2-7
CDR3 protein: CASSLTLDSAGSYEQYF

V gene: TRBV28
CDR3 length: 14
J gene: TRBJ2-5
CDR3 protein: CASSSPGREETQYF

V gene: TRBV11-3
CDR3 length: 15
J gene: TRBJ2-1
CDR3 protein: CASSLTGVKDNEQFF

V gene: TRBV29-1
CDR3 length: 13
J gene: TRBJ2-5
CDR3 protein: CSATGPEQETQYF

V gene: TRBV11-1
CDR3 length: 13
J gene: TRBJ2-7
CDR3 protein: CASSLGLDYEQYF

V gene: TRBV5-1
CDR3 length: 14
J gene: TRBJ2-7
CDR3 protein: CASSLDRGTGEQYF

V gene: TRBV29-1
CDR3 length: 11
J gene: TRBJ2-5
CDR3 protein: CSVKLVETQYF

V gene: TRBV30
CDR3 length: 15
J gene: TRBJ2-1
CDR3 protein: CAWTLRRGPYNEQFF

V gene: TRBV5-4
CDR3 length: 15
J gene: TRBJ2-1
CDR3 protein: CASSLIVGSRNEQFF

V gene: TRBV5-6
CDR3 length: 15
J gene: TRBJ1-2
CDR3 protein: CASSQGTVTNYGYTF

V gene: TRBV18
CDR3 length: 13
J gene: TRBJ1-1
CDR3 protein: CASSPRGDAEAFF

V gene: TRBV7-8
CDR3 length: 15
J gene: TRBJ2-7
CDR3 protein: CASSSGTSVNYEQYF

V gene: TRBV14
CDR3 length: 12
J gene: TRBJ2-7
CDR3 protein: CASGDTFYEQYF

V gene: TRBV6-5
CDR3 length: 15
J gene: TRBJ2-3
CDR3 protein: CASSYSNGQIDTQYF

V gene: TRBV9
CDR3 length: 16
J gene: TRBJ2-3
CDR3 protein: CASSVGAGGGTDTQYF

V gene: TRBV5-1
CDR3 length: 15
J gene: TRBJ2-3
CDR3 protein: CASRVQGFSTDTQYF

V gene: TRBV5-8
CDR3 length: 15
J gene: TRBJ2-4
CDR3 protein: CASSPRTGGENIQYF

V gene: TRBV18
CDR3 length: 14
J gene: TRBJ2-5
CDR3 protein: CASSPGTDQETQYF

V gene: TRBV11-1
CDR3 length: 13
J gene: TRBJ2-2
CDR3 protein: CASSLAVTGELFF

V gene: TRBV28
CDR3 length: 12
J gene: TRBJ2-7
CDR3 protein: CASSLHSGEQYF

V gene: TRBV10-1
CDR3 length: 13
J gene: TRBJ1-5
CDR3 protein: CASSRGSNQPQHF

V gene: TRBV5-5
CDR3 length: 15
J gene: TRBJ1-2
CDR3 protein: CASSLFSGQAYGYTF

V gene: TRBV5-1
CDR3 length: 14
J gene: TRBJ2-1
CDR3 protein: CASSPGTSGNEQFF

V gene: TRBV28
CDR3 length: 12
J gene: TRBJ1-5
CDR3 protein: CASSFYNQPQHF

V gene: TRBV10-3
CDR3 length: 15
J gene: TRBJ2-2
CDR3 protein: CAISEPQANTGELFF

V gene: TRBV28
CDR3 length: 14
J gene: TRBJ1-5
CDR3 protein: CASSLAGVRQPQHF

V gene: TRBV9
CDR3 length: 15
J gene: TRBJ2-1
CDR3 protein: CASSGSGRNYNEQFF

V gene: TRBV7-3
CDR3 length: 13
J gene: TRBJ2-3
CDR3 protein: CASSPLGRGTQYF

V gene: TRBV11-2
CDR3 length: 14
J gene: TRBJ1-2
CDR3 protein: CASSLVETNYGYTF

V gene: TRBV10-3
CDR3 length: 13
J gene: TRBJ2-5
CDR3 protein: CATTQGIIETQYF

V gene: TRBV5-1
CDR3 length: 19
J gene: TRBJ2-5
CDR3 protein: CASSPKNGLAGEGEETQYF

V gene: TRBV11-2
CDR3 length: 17
J gene: TRBJ2-1
CDR3 protein: CASIHSGGGHLYNEQFF

V gene: TRBV10-2
CDR3 length: 14
J gene: TRBJ1-5
CDR3 protein: CASTGTQFNQPQHF

V gene: TRBV5-1
CDR3 length: 14
J gene: TRBJ2-5
CDR3 protein: CASRSPGLQETQYF

V gene: TRBV27
CDR3 length: 15
J gene: TRBJ1-5
CDR3 protein: CASQGLPGSNQPQHF

V gene: TRBV2
CDR3 length: 11
J gene: TRBJ1-2
CDR3 protein: CASQGARGYTF